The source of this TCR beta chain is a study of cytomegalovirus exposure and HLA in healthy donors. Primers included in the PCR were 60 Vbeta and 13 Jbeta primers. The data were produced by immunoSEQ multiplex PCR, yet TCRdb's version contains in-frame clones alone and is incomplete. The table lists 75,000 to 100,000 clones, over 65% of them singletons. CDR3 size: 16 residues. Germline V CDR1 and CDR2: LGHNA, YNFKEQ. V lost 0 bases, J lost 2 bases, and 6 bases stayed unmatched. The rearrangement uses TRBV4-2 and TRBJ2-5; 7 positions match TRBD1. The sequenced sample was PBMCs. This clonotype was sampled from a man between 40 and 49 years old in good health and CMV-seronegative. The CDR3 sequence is CASSQEGDSEQETQYF. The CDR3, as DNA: TGTGCCAGCAGCCAAGAGGGGGACAGCGAGCAAGAGACCCAGTACTTC.